This is a list of T cell receptor beta chains from one sample in a study of Ad26.COV2.S vaccination and SARS-CoV-2 variants. This table comes from immunoSEQ multiplex PCR, and its TCRdb copy is limited to in-frame clones, with some not included. Of around 450,000 clones listed, 75% to 90% are singletons. The source material was peripheral blood, sampled in a trial of Ad26.COV2.S vaccine versus placebo. The origin of the receptors is a person between 18 and 59 years old who received the Ad26.COV2.S COVID-19 vaccine or a placebo. CDR3s include the opening cysteine and the closing phenylalanine or tryptophan. A D gene is named only where the DNA matches it firmly. Not every row has a clone size; where given, it reads once, few, many or a size class.

cdr3_length j_call clone_size d_call v_call cdr3_aa cdr3_nt
15 TRBJ1-5 - TRBD1 TRBV5-8 CASSRTGYSNQPQHF TGTGCCAGCAGCAGGACAGGTTATAGCAATCAGCCCCAGCATTTT
20 TRBJ2-2 - - TRBV21-1 CASSKEEGSGGPLNTGELFF TGTGCCAGCAGCAAAGAGGAGGGTAGCGGGGGACCCTTGAACACCGGGGAGCTGTTTTTT
20 TRBJ2-7 - TRBD1 TRBV28 CASSSLRVDRGPIGPYEQYF TGTGCCAGCAGTTCCCTAAGAGTGGACAGGGGGCCGATTGGCCCGTACGAGCAGTACTTC
16 TRBJ2-2 few TRBD1 TRBV6-4 CASSDSVGQGPGELFF TGTGCCAGCAGTGACTCTGTAGGACAGGGTCCCGGGGAGCTGTTTTTT
17 TRBJ2-3 once TRBD2 TRBV10-3 CAISGPLADPAGDTQYF TGTGCCATCAGTGGTCCTCTAGCGGACCCCGCGGGAGATACGCAGTATTTT
13 TRBJ2-2 - TRBD1 TRBV27 CASSLRGPGELFF TGTGCCAGCAGTTTGAGGGGGCCCGGGGAGCTGTTTTTT
16 TRBJ2-5 - TRBD1 TRBV24-1 CATSDPLRGLGETQYF TGTGCCACCAGTGACCCCCTCAGGGGGCTGGGGGAGACCCAGTACTTC
17 TRBJ2-1 - TRBD1 TRBV4-2 CASSQDEGASPYNEQFF TGTGCCAGCAGCCAAGATGAGGGGGCTAGCCCTTACAATGAGCAGTTCTTC
15 TRBJ2-4 - TRBD1 TRBV6-5 CASSQYLGQGYIQYF TGTGCCAGCAGCCAATACTTAGGACAGGGCTACATTCAGTACTTC
14 TRBJ1-4 - - TRBV7-2 CASSPAWDLGKLFF TGTGCCAGCAGCCCGGCGTGGGACCTGGGAAAACTGTTTTTT
15 TRBJ2-1 - TRBD1 TRBV29-1 CSVETWDRPYNEQFF TGCAGCGTGGAGACCTGGGACAGGCCATACAATGAGCAGTTCTTC
18 TRBJ1-5 - TRBD1 TRBV28 CASSSNWDRGWSVEPQHF TGTGCCAGCAGTTCAAACTGGGACAGGGGGTGGTCCGTGGAGCCCCAGCATTTT
13 TRBJ1-2 few - TRBV29-1 CSGQADLNYGYTF TGCAGCGGACAGGCAGACCTAAACTATGGCTACACCTTC
14 TRBJ2-3 - - TRBV20-1 CSASRQGITDTQYF TGCAGTGCTAGTCGGCAGGGGATCACAGATACGCAGTATTTT